This T cell receptor beta chain was profiled in a study of blood T cell repertoires in COVID-19. Overall study: The United States, Italy and Spain provided the acute and convalescent COVID-19 samples. Sample material is recorded as cDNA or gDNA derived from T cells, B-cell-depleted T cells, or PBMCs.

As handled by the study authors: It was from reference gene primer amplification that nucleated cell counts were estimated. The protocol was immunoSEQ multiplex PCR, while the TCRdb copy is restricted to in-frame clones and leaves out a portion. D and trimming come from the DNA, and the V and J calls and clone size come from that table. Of more than 90,000 clones in the sample, about 83% were seen once. The sequencing sample was made of peripheral blood. The sequence was collected from a man in his 70s with acute or convalescent COVID-19.

For the CDR3, the DNA is TGTGCCAGCAGACCGATCCCCTCGGGTACTGAAGCTTTCTTT. Protein sequence: CASRPIPSGTEAFF. V gene TRBV28 combines with J gene TRBJ1-1; D is ambiguous. This CDR3 has 14 amino acids. The V and J ends lost 6 bases and 5 bases respectively, with 16 bases between them. Germline V gene lookup returns CDR1 MDHEN and CDR2 SYDVKM.